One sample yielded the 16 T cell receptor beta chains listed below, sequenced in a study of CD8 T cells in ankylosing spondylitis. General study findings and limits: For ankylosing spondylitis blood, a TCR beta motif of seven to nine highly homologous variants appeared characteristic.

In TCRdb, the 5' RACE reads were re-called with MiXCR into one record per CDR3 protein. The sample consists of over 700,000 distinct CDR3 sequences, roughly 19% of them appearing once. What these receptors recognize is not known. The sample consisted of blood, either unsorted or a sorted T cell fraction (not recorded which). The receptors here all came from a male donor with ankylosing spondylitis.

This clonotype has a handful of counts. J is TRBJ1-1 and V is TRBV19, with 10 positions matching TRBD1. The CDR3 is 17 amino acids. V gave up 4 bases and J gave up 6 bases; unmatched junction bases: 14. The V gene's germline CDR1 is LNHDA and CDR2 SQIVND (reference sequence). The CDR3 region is CASSTRTGGLIGSEAFF. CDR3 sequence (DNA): TGTGCCAGTAGTACACGGACAGGGGGGTTAATCGGCTCTGAAGCTTTCTTT. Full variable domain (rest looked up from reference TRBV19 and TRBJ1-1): DGGITQSPKYLFRKEGQNVTLSCEQNLNHDAMYWYRQDPGQGLRLIYYSQIVNDFQKGDIAEGYSVSREKKESFPLTVTSAQKNPTAFYLCASSTRTGGLIGSEAFFGQGTRLTVV.

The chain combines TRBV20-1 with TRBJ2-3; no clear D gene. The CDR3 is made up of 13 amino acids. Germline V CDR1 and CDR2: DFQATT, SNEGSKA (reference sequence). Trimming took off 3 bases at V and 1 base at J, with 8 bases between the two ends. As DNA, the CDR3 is TGCAGTGCTAGCAAGGCGGGCACAGATACGCAGTATTTT. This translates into CSASKAGTDTQYF.

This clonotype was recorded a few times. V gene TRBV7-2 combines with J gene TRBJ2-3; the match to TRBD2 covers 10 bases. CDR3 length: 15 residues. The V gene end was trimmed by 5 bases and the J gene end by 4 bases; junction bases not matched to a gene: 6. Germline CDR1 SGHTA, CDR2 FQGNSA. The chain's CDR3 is CASSPKAGGADTQYF. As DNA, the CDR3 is TGTGCCAGCAGCCCAAAAGCGGGAGGGGCAGATACGCAGTATTTT. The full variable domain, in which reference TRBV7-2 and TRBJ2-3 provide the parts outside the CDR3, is GAGVSQSPSNKVTEKGKDVELRCDPISGHTALYWYRQSLGQGLEFLIYFQGNSAPDKSGLPSDRFSAERTGGSVSTLTIQRTQQEDSAVYLCASSPKAGGADTQYFGPGTRLTVL.

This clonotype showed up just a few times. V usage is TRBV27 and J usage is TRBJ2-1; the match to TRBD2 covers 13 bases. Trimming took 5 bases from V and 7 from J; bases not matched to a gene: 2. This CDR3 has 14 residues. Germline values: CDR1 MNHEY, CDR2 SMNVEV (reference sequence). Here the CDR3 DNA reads TGTGCCAGCAGTACTAGCGGGGGGGCAAATGAGCAGTTCTTC. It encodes CASSTSGGANEQFF.

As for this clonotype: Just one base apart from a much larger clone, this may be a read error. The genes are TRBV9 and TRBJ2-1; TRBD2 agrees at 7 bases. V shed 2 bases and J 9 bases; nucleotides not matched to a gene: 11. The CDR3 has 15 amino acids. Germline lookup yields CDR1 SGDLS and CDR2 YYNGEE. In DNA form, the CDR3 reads TGTGCCAGCAGCGTCTCTTGCGGGAGTGGTGGTGAGCAGTTCTTC. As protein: CASSVSCGSGGEQFF.

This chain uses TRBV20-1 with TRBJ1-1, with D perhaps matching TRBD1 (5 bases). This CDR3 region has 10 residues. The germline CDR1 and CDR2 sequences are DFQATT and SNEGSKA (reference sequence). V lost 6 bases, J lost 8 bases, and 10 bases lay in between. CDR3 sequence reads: CSAEWGEAFF. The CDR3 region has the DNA TGCAGTGCGGAGTGGGGCGAAGCTTTCTTT.

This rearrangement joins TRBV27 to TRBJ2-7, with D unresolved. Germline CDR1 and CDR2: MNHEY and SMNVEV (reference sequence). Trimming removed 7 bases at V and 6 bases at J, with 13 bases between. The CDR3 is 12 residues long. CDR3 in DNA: TGTGCCAGCATGGAGACACTCCGCGAGCAGTACTTC. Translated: CASMETLREQYF.

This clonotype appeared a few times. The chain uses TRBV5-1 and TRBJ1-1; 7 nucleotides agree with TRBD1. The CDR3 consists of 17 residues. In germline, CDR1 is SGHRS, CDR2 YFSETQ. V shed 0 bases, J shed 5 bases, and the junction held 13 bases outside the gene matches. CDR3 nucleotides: TGCGCCAGCAGCTTGGTACAGGGGTATCTCCGGGGGACTGAAGCTTTCTTT. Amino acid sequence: CASSLVQGYLRGTEAFF.

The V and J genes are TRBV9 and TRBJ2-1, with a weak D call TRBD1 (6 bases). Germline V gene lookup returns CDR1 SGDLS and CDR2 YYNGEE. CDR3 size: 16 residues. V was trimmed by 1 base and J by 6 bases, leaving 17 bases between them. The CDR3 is CASSVTGMPKGNEQFF. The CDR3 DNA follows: TGTGCCAGCAGCGTAACAGGGATGCCTAAGGGCAATGAGCAGTTCTTC.

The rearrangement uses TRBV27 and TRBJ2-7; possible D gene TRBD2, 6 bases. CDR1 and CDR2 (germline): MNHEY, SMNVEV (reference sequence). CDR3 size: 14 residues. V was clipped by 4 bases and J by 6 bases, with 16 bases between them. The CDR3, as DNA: TGTGCCAGCAGTTCCACTAGCCTCGGGTTCGAGCAGTACTTC. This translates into CASSSTSLGFEQYF.

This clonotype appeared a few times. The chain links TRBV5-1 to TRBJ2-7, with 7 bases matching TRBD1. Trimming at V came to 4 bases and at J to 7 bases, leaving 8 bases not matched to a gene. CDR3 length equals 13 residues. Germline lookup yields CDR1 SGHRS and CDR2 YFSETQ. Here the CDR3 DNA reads TGCGCCAGCAGCAAGACAGGGATAGGGGAGCAGTACTTC. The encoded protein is CASSKTGIGEQYF. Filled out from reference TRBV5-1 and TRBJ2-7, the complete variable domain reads KAGVTQTPRYLIKTRGQQVTLSCSPISGHRSVSWYQQTPGQGLQFLFEYFSETQRNKGNFPGRFSGRQFSNSRSEMNVSTLELGDSALYLCASSKTGIGEQYFGPGTRLTVT.

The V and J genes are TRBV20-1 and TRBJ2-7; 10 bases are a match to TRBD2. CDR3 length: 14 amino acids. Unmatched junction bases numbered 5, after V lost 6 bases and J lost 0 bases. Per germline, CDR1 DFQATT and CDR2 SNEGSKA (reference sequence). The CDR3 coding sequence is TGCAGTGCGACTAGCGGGCACCCCTCCTACGAGCAGTACTTC. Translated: CSATSGHPSYEQYF.

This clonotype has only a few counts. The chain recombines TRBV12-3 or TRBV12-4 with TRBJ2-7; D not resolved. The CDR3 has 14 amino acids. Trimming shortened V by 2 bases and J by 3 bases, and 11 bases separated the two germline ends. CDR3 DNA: TGTGCCAGCAGTTTAAAGGGCCAGCACTACGAGCAGTACTTC. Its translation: CASSLKGQHYEQYF.

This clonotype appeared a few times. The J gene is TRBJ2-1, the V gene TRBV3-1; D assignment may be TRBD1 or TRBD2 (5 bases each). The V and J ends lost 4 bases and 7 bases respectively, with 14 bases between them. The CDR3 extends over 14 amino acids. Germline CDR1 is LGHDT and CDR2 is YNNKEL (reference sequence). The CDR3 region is CASSRGTEPNEQFF. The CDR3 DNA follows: TGTGCCAGCAGCCGAGGGACCGAACCAAATGAGCAGTTCTTC.

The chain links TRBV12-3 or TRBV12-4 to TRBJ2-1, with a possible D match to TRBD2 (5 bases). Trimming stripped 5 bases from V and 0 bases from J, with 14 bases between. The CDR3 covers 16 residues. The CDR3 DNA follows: TGTGCCAGCAGTCCTCAACTAGAAAGCTCCTACAATGAGCAGTTCTTC. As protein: CASSPQLESSYNEQFF.

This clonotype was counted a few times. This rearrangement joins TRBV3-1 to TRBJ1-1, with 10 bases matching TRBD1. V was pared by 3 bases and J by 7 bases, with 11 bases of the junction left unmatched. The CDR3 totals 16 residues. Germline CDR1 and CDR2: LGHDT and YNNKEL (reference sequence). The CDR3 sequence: CASSHWDRGEEGEAFF. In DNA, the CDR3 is TGTGCCAGCAGCCACTGGGACAGGGGAGAGGAGGGTGAAGCTTTCTTT.